The subject of this entry is one T cell receptor (beta chain). Its antigen is as yet unknown. The record originates from a study of a mutant IDH1 vaccine in newly diagnosed glioma. Study-wide context: Following radiotherapy alone, or alongside temozolomide cycles, vaccination was started after an interval of 4-6 weeks.

The CDR3 contains 13 residues. CDR1 is GTSNPN and CDR2 is SVGIG in the germline V gene (reference sequence). The V gene lost 1 base and the J gene lost 4 bases, with 11 bases spanning the gap. As to time point: week 47, end of study. One vaccine dose held 300 ug of mutant IDH1 20-mer peptide and came with topical imiquimod. Libraries were prepared by immunoSEQ multiplex PCR; TCRdb keeps only in-frame clonotypes and omits some of them. The table shows fewer than 55,000 clones, with 65% occurring only once. Specimen: peripheral blood mononuclear cells (PBMCs), collected from a glioma patient whose treatment included an IDH1 peptide vaccine. This chain uses TRBV30 with TRBJ2-7; D could derive from TRBD1 or TRBD2 (5 bases each). The receptor's source is a middle-aged man with glioma. Some clones in this sample may be carry-over from other donors' samples. The DNA for the CDR3 is TGTGCCTGGAGTGGGGGGTGGGTTTACGAGCAGTACTTC. Protein: CAWSGGWVYEQYF.